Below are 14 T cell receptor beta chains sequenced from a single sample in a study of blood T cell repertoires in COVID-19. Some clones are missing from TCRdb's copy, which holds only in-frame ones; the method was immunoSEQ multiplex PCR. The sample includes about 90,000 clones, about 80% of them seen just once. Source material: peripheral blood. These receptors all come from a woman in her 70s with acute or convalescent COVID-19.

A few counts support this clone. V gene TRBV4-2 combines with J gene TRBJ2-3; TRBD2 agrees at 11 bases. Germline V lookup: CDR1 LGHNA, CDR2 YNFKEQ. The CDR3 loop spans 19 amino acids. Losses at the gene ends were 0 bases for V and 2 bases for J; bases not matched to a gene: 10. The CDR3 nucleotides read TGTGCCAGCAGCCAAGATTCGATGGGACTAGCGGCGTTCACAGATACGCAGTATTTT. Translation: CASSQDSMGLAAFTDTQYF.

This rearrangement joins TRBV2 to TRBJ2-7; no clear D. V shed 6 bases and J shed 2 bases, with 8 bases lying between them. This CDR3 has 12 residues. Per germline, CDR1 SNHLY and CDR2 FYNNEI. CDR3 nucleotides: TGTGCCAGCAGAAAAACTACCTACGAGCAGTACTTC. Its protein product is CASRKTTYEQYF.

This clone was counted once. CDR3 residues: CASSLAGQGYEQYF. The CDR3 bases are TGTGCCAGCAGCTTAGCGGGACAGGGGTACGAGCAGTACTTC. The rearrangement links TRBV7-2 to TRBJ2-7, with 10 nucleotides matching TRBD1. V was pared by 0 bases and J by 4 bases, with 0 bases of the junction left unmatched. The CDR3 contains 14 residues. The germline V gene has CDR1 SGHTA and CDR2 FQGNSA.

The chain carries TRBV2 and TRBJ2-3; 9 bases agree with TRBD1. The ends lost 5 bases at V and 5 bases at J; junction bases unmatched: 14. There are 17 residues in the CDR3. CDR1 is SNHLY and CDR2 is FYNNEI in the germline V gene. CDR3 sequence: CASSSETGGTALDTQYF. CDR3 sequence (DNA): TGTGCCAGCAGTAGCGAGACAGGGGGAACTGCATTAGATACGCAGTATTTT. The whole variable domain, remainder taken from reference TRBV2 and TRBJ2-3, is EPEVTQTPSHQVTQMGQEVILRCVPISNHLYFYWYRQILGQKVEFLVSFYNNEISEKSEIFDDQFSVERPDGSNFTLKIRSTKLEDSAMYFCASSSETGGTALDTQYFGPGTRLTVL.

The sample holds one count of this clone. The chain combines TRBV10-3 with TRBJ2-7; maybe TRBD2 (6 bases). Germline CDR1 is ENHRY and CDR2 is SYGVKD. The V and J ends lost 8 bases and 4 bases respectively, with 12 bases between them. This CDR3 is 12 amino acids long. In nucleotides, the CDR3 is TGTGCCATCGGGGCCGGGGGATACGAGCAGTACTTC. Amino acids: CAIGAGGYEQYF.

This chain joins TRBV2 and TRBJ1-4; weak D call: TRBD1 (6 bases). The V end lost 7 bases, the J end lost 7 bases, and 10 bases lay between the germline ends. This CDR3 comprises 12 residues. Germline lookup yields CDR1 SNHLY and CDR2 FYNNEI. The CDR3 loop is CASMRDTEKLFF. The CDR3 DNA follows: TGTGCCAGCATGAGGGACACTGAAAAACTGTTTTTT.

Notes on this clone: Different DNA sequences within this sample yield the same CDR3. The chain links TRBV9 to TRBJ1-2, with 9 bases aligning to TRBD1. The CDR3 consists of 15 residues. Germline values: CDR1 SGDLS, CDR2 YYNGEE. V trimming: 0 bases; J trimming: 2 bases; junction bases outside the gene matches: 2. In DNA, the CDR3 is TGTGCCAGCAGCGTAGGAACAGGGGGCAACTATGGCTACACCTTC. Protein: CASSVGTGGNYGYTF.

The CDR3 here is CASSPRGGAGNTIYF. CDR3 DNA sequence: TGTGCCAGCAGTCCCCGCGGGGGTGCCGGAAACACCATATATTTT. The V call is TRBV6-5, the J call TRBJ1-3, with D perhaps TRBD1 (5 bases). The germline CDR1 and CDR2 sequences are MNHEY and SVGAGI. Trimming took off 5 bases at V and 4 bases at J, with 15 bases between the two ends. The CDR3 is 15 amino acids.

CDR3: CASSRGTTSGNTIYF. The CDR3 DNA follows: TGTGCCAGCAGCAGAGGGACTACATCTGGAAACACCATATATTTT. The chain employs TRBV7-6 and TRBJ1-3; D is possibly TRBD1 (5 bases). CDR3 length equals 15 residues. In germline, CDR1 is SGHVS, CDR2 FNYEAQ. V was trimmed by 5 bases and J by 1 base, leaving 12 bases between them.

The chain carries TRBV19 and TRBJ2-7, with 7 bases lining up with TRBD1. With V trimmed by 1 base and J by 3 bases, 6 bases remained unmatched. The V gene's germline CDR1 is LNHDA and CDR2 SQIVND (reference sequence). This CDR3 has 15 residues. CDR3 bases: TGTGCCAGTAGTATAGCGTCGGGACAGCTCTACGAGCAGTACTTC. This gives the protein CASSIASGQLYEQYF.

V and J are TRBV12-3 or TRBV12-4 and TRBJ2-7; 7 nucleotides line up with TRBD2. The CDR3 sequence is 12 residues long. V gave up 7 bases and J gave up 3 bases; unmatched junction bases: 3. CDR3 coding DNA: TGTGCCAGCAAGGGCGGGGGCTACGAGCAGTACTTC. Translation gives CASKGGGYEQYF.

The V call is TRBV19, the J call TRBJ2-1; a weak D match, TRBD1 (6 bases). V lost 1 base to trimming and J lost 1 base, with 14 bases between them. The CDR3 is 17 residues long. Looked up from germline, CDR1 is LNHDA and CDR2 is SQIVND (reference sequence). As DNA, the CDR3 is TGTGCCAGTAGTATAGTACAGGGTCTGGGGTCCTACAATGAGCAGTTCTTC. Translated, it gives CASSIVQGLGSYNEQFF.

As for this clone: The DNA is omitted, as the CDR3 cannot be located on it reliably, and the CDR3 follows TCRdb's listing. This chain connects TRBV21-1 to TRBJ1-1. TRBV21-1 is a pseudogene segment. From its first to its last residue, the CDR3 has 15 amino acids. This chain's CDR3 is CASSKVVGRGTEAFF.

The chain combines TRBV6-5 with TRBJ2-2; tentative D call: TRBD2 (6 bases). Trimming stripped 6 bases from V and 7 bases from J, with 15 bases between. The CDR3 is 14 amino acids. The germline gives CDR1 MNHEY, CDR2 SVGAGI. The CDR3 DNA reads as TGTGCCAGCAGCCGCGGGACGGCGGGCGGGGAGCTGTTTTTT. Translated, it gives CASSRGTAGGELFF.